This T cell receptor beta chain was profiled in a study of regulatory T cells in long-lasting Graves disease. V lost 2 bases and J 12 bases, leaving 14 bases between the germline ends. This CDR3 is 13 amino acids long. The time point was: newly diagnosed GD, antithyroid drugs for less than 3 months. RNA from PBMCs was the source of the TCR library. At least ten counts were recorded for this clonotype. Its antigen is not known. Regarding the study as a whole: Public clonotype sharing was higher in persistent than newly diagnosed patients. Persistent Graves' patients showed less TCR diversity than newly diagnosed patients showed. Persistent disease samples used TRBV28, TRBJ1-2 and TRBJ2-5 preferentially. Thyroid tissue went unexamined; only peripheral blood was analyzed.

Construction of TCR beta libraries relied on iRepertoire HTBI primers and on Arm-PCR targeting CDR3 regions. Via MiXCR, TCRdb re-called the multiplex PCR reads, giving one row per CDR3 protein. The sample holds around 450,000 distinct CDR3 sequences, 15% seen once. These data also formed part of another study, on T cells in Graves' hyperthyroidism and ophthalmopathy.

The sample in question was peripheral blood mononuclear cells (PBMCs), obtained at new diagnosis, from a patient treated with antithyroid drugs. This chain links TRBV12-3 or TRBV12-4 with TRBJ2-1, with D hard to call. The sequence was obtained from a woman in her thirties or forties with Graves disease. The CDR3 DNA reads TGTGCCAGCAGTTTAATCATCCTGGGCCCGCAGTTCTTC. Translated: CASSLIILGPQFF.